This TCR beta chain is from a study of Ad26.COV2.S vaccination and SARS-CoV-2 variants. In the study overall: Doses of Ad26.COV2.S were injected into muscle once or twice, 56 days apart.

The CDR3 contains 12 residues. V lost 1 base to trimming and J lost 7 bases, with 7 bases between them. In germline, CDR1 is LNHDA, CDR2 SQIVND (reference sequence). Indicated treatment: approximately 18 received Ad26.COV2.S at low or high dose, single or two shots; a few received placebo; per-sample allocation not given. Each sample was drawn 63 days after the first injection (of vaccine or placebo). The vaccine antigen was prefusion-stabilized Wuhan SARS-CoV-2 spike. This clone appeared once. Libraries were prepared by immunoSEQ multiplex PCR; TCRdb keeps only in-frame clonotypes and omits some of them. The table has roughly 300,000 clones, about nine tenths seen once; the top ten hold 6.4%.

This TCR was recovered from a person between 18 and 65 years old who received the Ad26.COV2.S COVID-19 vaccine or a placebo. The starting material was peripheral blood, obtained in a trial of Ad26.COV2.S vaccine versus placebo. This chain joins TRBV19 and TRBJ1-1; D gene ambiguous. CDR3 nucleotide sequence: TGTGCCAGTAGTATAGCCCCCCATGAAGCTTTCTTT. Translated, it gives CASSIAPHEAFF.